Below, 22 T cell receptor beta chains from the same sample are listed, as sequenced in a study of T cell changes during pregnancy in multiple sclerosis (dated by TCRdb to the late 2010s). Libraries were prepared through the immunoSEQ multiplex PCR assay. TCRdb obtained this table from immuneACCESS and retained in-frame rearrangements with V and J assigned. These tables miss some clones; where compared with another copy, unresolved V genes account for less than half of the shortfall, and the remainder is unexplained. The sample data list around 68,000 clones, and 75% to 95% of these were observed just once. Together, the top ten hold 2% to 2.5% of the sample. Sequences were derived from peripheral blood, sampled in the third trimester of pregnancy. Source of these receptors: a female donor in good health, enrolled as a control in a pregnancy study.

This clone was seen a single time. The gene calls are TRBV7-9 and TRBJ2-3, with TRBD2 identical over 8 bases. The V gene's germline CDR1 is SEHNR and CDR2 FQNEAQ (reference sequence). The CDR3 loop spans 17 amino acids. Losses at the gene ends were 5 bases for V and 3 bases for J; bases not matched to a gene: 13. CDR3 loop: CASSATLGGALTDTQYF. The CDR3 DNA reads TGTGCCAGCAGCGCTACCCTCGGGGGGGCCTTAACAGATACGCAGTATTTT.

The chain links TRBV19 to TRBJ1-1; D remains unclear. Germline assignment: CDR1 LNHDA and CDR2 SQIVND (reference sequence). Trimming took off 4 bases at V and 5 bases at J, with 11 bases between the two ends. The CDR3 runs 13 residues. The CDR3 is CASSTGGITEAFF. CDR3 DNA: TGTGCCAGTAGTACTGGCGGGATTACTGAAGCTTTCTTT.

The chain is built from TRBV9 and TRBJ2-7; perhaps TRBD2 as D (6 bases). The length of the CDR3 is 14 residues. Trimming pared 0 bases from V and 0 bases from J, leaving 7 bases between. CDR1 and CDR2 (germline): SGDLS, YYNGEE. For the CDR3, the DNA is TGTGCCAGCAGCGTAGTGGAGGGCTCCTACGAGCAGTACTTC. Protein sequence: CASSVVEGSYEQYF.

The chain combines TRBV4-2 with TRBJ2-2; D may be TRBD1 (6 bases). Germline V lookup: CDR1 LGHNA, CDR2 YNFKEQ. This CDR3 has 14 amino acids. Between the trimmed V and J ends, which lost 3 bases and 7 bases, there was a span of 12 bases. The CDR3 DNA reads TGTGCCAGCAGCCAGGGGGCGGAGGTCGGGGAGCTGTTTTTT. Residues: CASSQGAEVGELFF.

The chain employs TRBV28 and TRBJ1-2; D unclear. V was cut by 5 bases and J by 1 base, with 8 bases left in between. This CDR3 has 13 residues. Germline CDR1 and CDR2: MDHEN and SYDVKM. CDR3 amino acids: CASSPGDNYGYTF. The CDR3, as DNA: TGTGCCAGCAGTCCGGGTGATAACTATGGCTACACCTTC.

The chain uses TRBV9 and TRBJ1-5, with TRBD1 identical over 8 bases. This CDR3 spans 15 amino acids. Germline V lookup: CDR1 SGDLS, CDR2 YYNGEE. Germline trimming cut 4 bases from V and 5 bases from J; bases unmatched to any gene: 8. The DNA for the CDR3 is TGTGCCAGCAGCCTTACAGGGGGGGGCGATCAGCCCCAGCATTTT. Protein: CASSLTGGGDQPQHF.

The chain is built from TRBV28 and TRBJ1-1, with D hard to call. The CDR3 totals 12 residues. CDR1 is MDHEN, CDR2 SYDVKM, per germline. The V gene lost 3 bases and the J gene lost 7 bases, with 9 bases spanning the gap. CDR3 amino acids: CASSFVRFEAFF. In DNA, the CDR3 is TGTGCCAGCAGTTTCGTGCGTTTTGAAGCTTTCTTT.

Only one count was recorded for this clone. This CDR3 is CASSPWTGGIDSPLHF. CDR3 coding DNA: TGTGCCAGCAGTCCATGGACAGGGGGCATAGATTCACCCCTCCACTTT. J is TRBJ1-6 and V is TRBV27, with 11 bases identical to TRBD1. The CDR3 length is 16 residues. Germline V gives CDR1 MNHEY, CDR2 SMNVEV (reference sequence). V lost 5 bases to trimming and J lost 8 bases; unmatched junction nucleotides: 8.

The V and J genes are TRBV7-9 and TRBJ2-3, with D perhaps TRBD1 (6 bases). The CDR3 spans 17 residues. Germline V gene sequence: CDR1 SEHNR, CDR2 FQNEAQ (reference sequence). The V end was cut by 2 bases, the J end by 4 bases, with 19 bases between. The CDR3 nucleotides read TGTGCCAGCAGCTTAAATCAGGGGAGAGGAGGTGCAGATACGCAGTATTTT. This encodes CASSLNQGRGGADTQYF.

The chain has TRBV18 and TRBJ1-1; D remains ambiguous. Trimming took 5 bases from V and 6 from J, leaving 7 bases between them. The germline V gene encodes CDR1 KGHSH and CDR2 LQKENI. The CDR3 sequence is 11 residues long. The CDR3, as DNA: TGTGCCAGCTCATACGGGGCTGAAGCTTTCTTT. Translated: CASSYGAEAFF.

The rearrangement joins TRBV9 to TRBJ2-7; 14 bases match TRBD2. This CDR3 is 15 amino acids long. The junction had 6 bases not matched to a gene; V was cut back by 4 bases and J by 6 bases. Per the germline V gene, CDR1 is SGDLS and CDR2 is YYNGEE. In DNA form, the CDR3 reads TGTGCCAGCAGCATCTCCGGGACTAGCGGGGGCGAGCAGTACTTC. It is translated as CASSISGTSGGEQYF.

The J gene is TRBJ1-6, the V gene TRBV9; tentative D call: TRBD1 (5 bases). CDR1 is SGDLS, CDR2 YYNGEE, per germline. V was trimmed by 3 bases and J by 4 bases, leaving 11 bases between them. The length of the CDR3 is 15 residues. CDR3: CASSEDKGYNSPLHF. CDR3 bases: TGTGCCAGCAGCGAGGACAAGGGATATAATTCACCCCTCCACTTT.

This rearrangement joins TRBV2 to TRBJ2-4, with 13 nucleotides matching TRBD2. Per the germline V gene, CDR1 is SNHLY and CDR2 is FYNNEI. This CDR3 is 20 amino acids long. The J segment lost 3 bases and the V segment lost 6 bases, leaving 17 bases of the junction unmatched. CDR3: CASRAQTSGGISEGKNIQYF. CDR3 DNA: TGTGCCAGCAGGGCACAGACTAGCGGGGGGATATCAGAGGGCAAAAACATTCAGTACTTC. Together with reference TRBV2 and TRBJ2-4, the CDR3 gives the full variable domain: EPEVTQTPSHQVTQMGQEVILRCVPISNHLYFYWYRQILGQKVEFLVSFYNNEISEKSEIFDDQFSVERPDGSNFTLKIRSTKLEDSAMYFCASRAQTSGGISEGKNIQYFGAGTRLSVL.

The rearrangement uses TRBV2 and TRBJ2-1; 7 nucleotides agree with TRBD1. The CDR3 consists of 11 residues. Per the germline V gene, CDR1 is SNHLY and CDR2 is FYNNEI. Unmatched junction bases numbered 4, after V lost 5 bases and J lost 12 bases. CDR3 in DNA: TGTGCCAGCAGTTCGACAGGGCTGCAGTTCTTC. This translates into CASSSTGLQFF.

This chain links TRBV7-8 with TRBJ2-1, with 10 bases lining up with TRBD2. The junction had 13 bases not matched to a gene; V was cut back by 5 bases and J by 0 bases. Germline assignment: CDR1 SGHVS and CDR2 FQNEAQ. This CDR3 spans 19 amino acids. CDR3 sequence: CASSPIAGGLRSSYNEQFF. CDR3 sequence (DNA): TGTGCCAGCAGCCCTATAGCGGGAGGACTGCGCAGCTCCTACAATGAGCAGTTCTTC.

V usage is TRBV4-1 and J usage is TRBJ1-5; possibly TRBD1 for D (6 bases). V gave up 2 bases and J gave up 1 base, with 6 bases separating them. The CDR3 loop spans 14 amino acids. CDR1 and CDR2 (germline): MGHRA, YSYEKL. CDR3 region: CASSQTGSNQPQHF. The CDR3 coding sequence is TGCGCCAGCAGCCAAACAGGGAGCAATCAGCCCCAGCATTTT.

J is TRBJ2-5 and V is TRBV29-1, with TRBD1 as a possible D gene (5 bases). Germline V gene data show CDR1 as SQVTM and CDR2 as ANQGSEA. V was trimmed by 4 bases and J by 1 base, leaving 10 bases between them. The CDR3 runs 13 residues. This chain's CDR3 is CSVGQGIQETQYF. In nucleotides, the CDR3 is TGCAGCGTTGGTCAGGGAATCCAAGAGACCCAGTACTTC.

The chain's CDR3 is CASTHLAGGKADTQYF. CDR3 sequence (DNA): TGCGCCAGCACCCATTTAGCGGGAGGGAAGGCAGATACGCAGTATTTT. This chain connects TRBV23-1 to TRBJ2-3; 11 positions agree with TRBD2. TRBV23-1 is an ORF; its function is uncertain. V was clipped by 7 bases and J by 4 bases; unmatched bases: 10. The CDR3 spans 16 residues.

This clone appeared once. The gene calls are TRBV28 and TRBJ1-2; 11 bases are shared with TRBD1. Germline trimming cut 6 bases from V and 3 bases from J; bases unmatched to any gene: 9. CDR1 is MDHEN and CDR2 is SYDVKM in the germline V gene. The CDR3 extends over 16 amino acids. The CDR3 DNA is TGTGCCAGCAGGTCCGGGACAGGGGGTGAATACTATGGCTACACCTTC. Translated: CASRSGTGGEYYGYTF.

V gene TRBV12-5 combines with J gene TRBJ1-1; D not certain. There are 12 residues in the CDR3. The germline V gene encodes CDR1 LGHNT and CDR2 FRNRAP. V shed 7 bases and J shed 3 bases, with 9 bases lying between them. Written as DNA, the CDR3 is TGTGCTAGTGCCCGGGATCACACTGAAGCTTTCTTT. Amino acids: CASARDHTEAFF.

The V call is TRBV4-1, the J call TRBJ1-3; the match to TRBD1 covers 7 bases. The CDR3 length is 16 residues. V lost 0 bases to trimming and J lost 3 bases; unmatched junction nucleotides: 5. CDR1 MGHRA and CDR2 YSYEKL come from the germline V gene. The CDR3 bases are TGCGCCAGCAGCCAAGAAAGGGGGCTTAATGGAAACACCATATATTTT. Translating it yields CASSQERGLNGNTIYF.

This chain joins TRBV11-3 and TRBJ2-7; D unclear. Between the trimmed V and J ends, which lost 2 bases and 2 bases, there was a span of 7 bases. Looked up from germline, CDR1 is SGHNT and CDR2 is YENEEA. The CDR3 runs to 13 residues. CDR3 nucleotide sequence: TGTGCCAGCAGCTTAACTGTTGCCTACGAGCAGTACTTC. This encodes CASSLTVAYEQYF.